Below, 18 T cell receptor beta chains from the same sample are listed, as sequenced in a study of CD8 T cells in Susac syndrome. A quantity of about 0.5 to 1 ug RNA underwent reverse transcription using random hexamers. TCRdb reprocessed the immunoSEQ multiplex PCR reads via MiXCR and lists one record per CDR3 protein. The sample includes over 120,000 distinct CDR3 sequences, around 93% of them seen just once. The sample taken for sequencing was CD4+ T cells from PBMCs. The receptor source for this set is a human donor with Susac syndrome.

The chain is built from TRBV6-4 and TRBJ2-1; 9 nucleotides match TRBD2. CDR3 length equals 16 residues. Germline-derived CDR1 and CDR2 are MRHNA and SNTAGT. With 0 bases clipped from V and 2 bases from J, the junction kept 2 bases outside the gene matches. Here the CDR3 DNA reads TGTGCCAGCAGTGACTCCGGCGGGGGGGCCTACAATGAGCAGTTCTTC. It translates to CASSDSGGGAYNEQFF.

The chain carries TRBV12-3 or TRBV12-4 and TRBJ1-2; 9 bases match TRBD1. With 5 bases clipped from V and 8 bases from J, the junction kept 9 bases outside the gene matches. The CDR3 totals 14 residues. In nucleotides, the CDR3 is TGTGCCAGCAGTCCCGGACAGGGGCCCAGGGGCTACACCTTC. This encodes CASSPGQGPRGYTF.

The chain has TRBV12-3 or TRBV12-4 and TRBJ2-7, with 11 nucleotides matching TRBD2. This CDR3 spans 16 amino acids. V lost 6 bases, J lost 0 bases, and 7 bases stayed unmatched. The CDR3 sequence is CASSRTGTSGSYEQYF. The CDR3 DNA is TGTGCCAGCAGCCGAACCGGGACTAGCGGCTCCTACGAGCAGTACTTC.

The chain links TRBV12-5 to TRBJ2-3; D could derive from TRBD1 or TRBD2 (5 bases each). The V gene lost 0 bases and the J gene lost 1 base, with 11 bases spanning the gap. The CDR3 is 16 residues long. Per germline, CDR1 LGHNT and CDR2 FRNRAP. CDR3 sequence: CASGLVLDSRTDTQYF. For the CDR3, the DNA is TGTGCTAGTGGTTTGGTACTAGACAGCCGCACAGATACGCAGTATTTT.

The chain combines TRBV7-2 with TRBJ1-5, with 7 bases aligning to TRBD1. Germline CDR1 is SGHTA and CDR2 is FQGNSA. V shed 3 bases, J shed 5 bases, and the junction held 4 bases outside the gene matches. The CDR3 length is 14 residues. The CDR3 is CASSLLGQHQPQHF. As DNA, the CDR3 is TGTGCCAGCAGCTTGTTGGGACAGCATCAGCCCCAGCATTTT.

V is TRBV5-1 and J is TRBJ1-6; no reliable D call. Looked up from germline, CDR1 is SGHRS and CDR2 is YFSETQ. This CDR3 region has 13 residues. Trimming cost V 4 bases and J 10 bases, with 12 bases left between them. CDR3 sequence (DNA): TGCGCCAGCAGCCTGACATATTTGTCACCCCTCCACTTT. Amino acids: CASSLTYLSPLHF.

This clonotype appeared once. The V gene is TRBV6-5, the J gene TRBJ2-4; 9 nucleotides line up with TRBD1. The V gene end was trimmed by 6 bases and the J gene end by 6 bases; junction bases not matched to a gene: 6. CDR1 and CDR2 from the germline V gene are MNHEY and SVGAGI. The CDR3 has 14 residues. The CDR3 protein is CASRLGQGRNIQYF. The CDR3, as DNA: TGTGCCAGCAGACTCGGACAGGGGAGAAACATTCAGTACTTC.

The rearrangement joins TRBV9 to TRBJ1-1, with D perhaps TRBD1 (5 bases). CDR3 length: 14 amino acids. Per the germline V gene, CDR1 is SGDLS and CDR2 is YYNGEE. V was shortened by 3 bases and J by 4 bases, with 13 bases between the two germline ends. The CDR3 loop is CASSAYGQATEAFF. The CDR3 coding sequence is TGTGCCAGCAGCGCGTATGGACAAGCCACTGAAGCTTTCTTT.

The V gene is TRBV15, the J gene TRBJ2-1; 8 nucleotides agree with TRBD1. Germline V gene lookup returns CDR1 LNHNV and CDR2 YYDKDF (reference sequence). V lost 3 bases to trimming and J lost 2 bases; unmatched junction nucleotides: 9. The CDR3 is 17 residues long. CDR3 nucleotides: TGTGCCACCAGCAGCAACAGCCGGGACAGGACCTACAATGAGCAGTTCTTC. The encoded protein is CATSSNSRDRTYNEQFF.

This chain uses TRBV5-4 with TRBJ1-1; 9 bases line up with TRBD1. This CDR3 has 17 residues. Germline loops: CDR1 SGHNT, CDR2 YYREEE (reference sequence). The J segment lost 5 bases and the V segment lost 4 bases, leaving 15 bases of the junction unmatched. CDR3 sequence reads: CASSPQQGAGRQTEAFF. The CDR3 bases are TGTGCCAGCAGCCCCCAACAGGGGGCCGGCAGGCAGACTGAAGCTTTCTTT.

The CDR3 DNA is TGTGCTAGTGGACCAACCAGTGCTTCAATGAACACTGAAGCTTTCTTT. Its translation: CASGPTSASMNTEAFF. This rearrangement joins TRBV12-5 to TRBJ1-1, with D hard to call. The CDR3 has 16 residues. Per the germline V gene, CDR1 is LGHNT and CDR2 is FRNRAP. Trimming shortened V by 6 bases and J by 0 bases, and 17 bases separated the two germline ends.

This clonotype was recorded a few times. The CDR3 region has the DNA TGTGCCAGCAGTCTAGCGGGAGGCCACGAGCAGTACTTC. Protein: CASSLAGGHEQYF. V is TRBV3-1 and J is TRBJ2-7; 11 bases are a match to TRBD2. V was clipped by 6 bases and J by 5 bases; unmatched bases: 3. Germline-derived CDR1 and CDR2 are LGHDT and YNNKEL (reference sequence). This CDR3 region has 13 residues.

This rearrangement joins TRBV27 to TRBJ2-1; unclear D gene. This CDR3 is built from 13 residues. V lost 5 bases, J lost 8 bases, and 13 bases lay in between. Germline CDR1 MNHEY, CDR2 SMNVEV (reference sequence). CDR3 DNA: TGTGCCAGCAGTCCCCTCTTGGTCCATGAGCAGTTCTTC. This translates into CASSPLLVHEQFF.

The chain couples TRBV11-1 to TRBJ2-1, with 12 bases aligning to TRBD2. This CDR3 contains 15 residues. V lost 5 bases to trimming and J lost 5 bases; unmatched junction nucleotides: 4. Germline V gene sequence: CDR1 SGHAT, CDR2 FQDESV (reference sequence). CDR3 nucleotides: TGTGCCAGCAGCGCAACTAGCGGGGGGAACAATGAGCAGTTCTTC. Amino acids: CASSATSGGNNEQFF.

This clonotype was recorded only once. The rearrangement joins TRBV28 to TRBJ1-2; the D is unclear. In germline, CDR1 is MDHEN, CDR2 SYDVKM. The CDR3 has 14 amino acids. V was clipped by 2 bases and J by 4 bases, with 11 bases between them. Here the CDR3 reads CASSLPHAPYGYTF. The CDR3 DNA is TGTGCCAGCAGTTTACCCCACGCTCCCTATGGCTACACCTTC.

The chain joins TRBV14 to TRBJ1-2; D unclear. This CDR3 is built from 15 residues. Trimming left V 0 bases short and J 4 bases short, with 12 bases between. Per germline, CDR1 SGHDN and CDR2 FVKESK. The CDR3 nucleotides read TGTGCCAGCAGCCAAGATCACAGTCCTATCTATGGCTACACCTTC. Translating gives CASSQDHSPIYGYTF.

V gene TRBV14 combines with J gene TRBJ2-1, with D unresolved. CDR1 and CDR2 from the germline V gene are SGHDN and FVKESK. Trimming cost V 0 bases and J 3 bases, with 12 bases left between them. The CDR3 length is 16 residues. The CDR3: CASSQDRQVFYNEQFF. CDR3 nucleotides: TGTGCCAGCAGCCAAGATAGGCAGGTCTTCTACAATGAGCAGTTCTTC.

The V and J genes are TRBV3-1 and TRBJ2-5; 8 bases map to TRBD2. J gave up 7 bases and V 4 bases, and 11 bases lay outside the gene matches. This CDR3 region has 15 residues. Per the germline V gene, CDR1 is LGHDT and CDR2 is YNNKEL (reference sequence). The CDR3 reads CASSPKERLARTQYF. CDR3 nucleotides: TGTGCCAGCAGCCCGAAGGAAAGACTAGCGAGGACCCAGTACTTC.